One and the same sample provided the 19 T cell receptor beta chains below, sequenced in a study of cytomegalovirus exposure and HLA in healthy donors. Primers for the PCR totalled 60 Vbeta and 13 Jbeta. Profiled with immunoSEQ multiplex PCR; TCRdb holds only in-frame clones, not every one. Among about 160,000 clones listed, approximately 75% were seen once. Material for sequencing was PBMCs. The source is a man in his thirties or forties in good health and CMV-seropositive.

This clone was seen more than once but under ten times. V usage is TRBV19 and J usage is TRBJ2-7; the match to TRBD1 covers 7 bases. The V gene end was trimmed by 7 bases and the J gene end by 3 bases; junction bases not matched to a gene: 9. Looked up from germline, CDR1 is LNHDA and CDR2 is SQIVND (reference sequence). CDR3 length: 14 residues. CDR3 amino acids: CASKPPGQNYEQYF. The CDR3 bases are TGTGCCAGTAAACCTCCGGGACAGAACTACGAGCAGTACTTC.

The CDR3 nucleotides read TGTGCCAGCAAGACCACAGATCAGCCCCAGCATTTT. Its protein product is CASKTTDQPQHF. J is TRBJ1-5 and V is TRBV2; no definite D call. Deletions cut 7 bases from V and 5 bases from J, with 9 bases between. There are 12 residues in the CDR3. Germline-derived CDR1 and CDR2 are SNHLY and FYNNEI.

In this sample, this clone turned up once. As DNA, the CDR3 is TGTGCCAGCAGCTCCCTGGAGCAGGGCGGGATGAACACTGAAGCTTTCTTT. This sequence encodes CASSSLEQGGMNTEAFF. The chain uses TRBV9 and TRBJ1-1; perhaps TRBD1 as D (5 bases). Germline CDR1 reads SGDLS; CDR2 reads YYNGEE. V was trimmed by 4 bases and J by 0 bases, leaving 19 bases between them. This CDR3 comprises 17 residues.

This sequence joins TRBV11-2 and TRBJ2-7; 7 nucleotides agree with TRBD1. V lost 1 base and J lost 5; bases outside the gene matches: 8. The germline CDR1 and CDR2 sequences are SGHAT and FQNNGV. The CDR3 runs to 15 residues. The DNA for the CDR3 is TGTGCCAGCAGCTTAGTGACAGGGCGAGGGAACGAGCAGTACTTC. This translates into CASSLVTGRGNEQYF.

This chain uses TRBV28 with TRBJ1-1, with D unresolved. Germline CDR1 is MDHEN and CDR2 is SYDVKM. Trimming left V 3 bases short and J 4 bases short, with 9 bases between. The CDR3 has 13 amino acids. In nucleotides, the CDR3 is TGTGCCAGCAGTTTCGGCCCGGGCACTGAAGCTTTCTTT. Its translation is CASSFGPGTEAFF.

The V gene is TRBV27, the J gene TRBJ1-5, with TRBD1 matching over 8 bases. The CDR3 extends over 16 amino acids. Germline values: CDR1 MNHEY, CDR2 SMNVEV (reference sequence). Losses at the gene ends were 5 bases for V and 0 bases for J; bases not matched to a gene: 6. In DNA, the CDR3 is TGTGCCAGCAGTCCAGGGGACAGGTATAGCAATCAGCCCCAGCATTTT. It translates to CASSPGDRYSNQPQHF.

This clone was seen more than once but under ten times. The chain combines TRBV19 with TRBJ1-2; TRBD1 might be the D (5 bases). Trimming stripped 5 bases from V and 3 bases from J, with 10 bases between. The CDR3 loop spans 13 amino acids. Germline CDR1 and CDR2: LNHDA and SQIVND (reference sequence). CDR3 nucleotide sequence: TGTGCCAGTAGTCCGATAGGGGACTATGGCTACACCTTC. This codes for CASSPIGDYGYTF.

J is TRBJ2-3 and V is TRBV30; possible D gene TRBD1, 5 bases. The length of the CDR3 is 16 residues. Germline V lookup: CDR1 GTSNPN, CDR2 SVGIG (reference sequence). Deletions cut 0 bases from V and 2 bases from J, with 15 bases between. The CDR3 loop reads CAWSVGVREITDTQYF. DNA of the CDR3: TGTGCCTGGAGTGTAGGTGTCAGGGAAATCACAGATACGCAGTATTTT.

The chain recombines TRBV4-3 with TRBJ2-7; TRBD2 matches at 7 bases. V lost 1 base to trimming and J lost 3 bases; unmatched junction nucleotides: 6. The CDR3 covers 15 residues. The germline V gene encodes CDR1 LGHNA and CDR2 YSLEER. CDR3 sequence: CASSQGGGGYYEQYF. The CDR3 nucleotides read TGCGCCAGCAGCCAAGGGGGGGGAGGATACTACGAGCAGTACTTC.

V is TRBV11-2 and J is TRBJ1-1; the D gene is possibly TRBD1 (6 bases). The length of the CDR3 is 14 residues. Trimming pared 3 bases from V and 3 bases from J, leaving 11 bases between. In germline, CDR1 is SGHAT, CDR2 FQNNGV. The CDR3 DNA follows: TGTGCCAGCAGCTTGTGGAACAGGGACACTGAAGCTTTCTTT. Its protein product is CASSLWNRDTEAFF. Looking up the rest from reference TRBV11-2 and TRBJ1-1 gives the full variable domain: EAGVAQSPRYKIIEKRQSVAFWCNPISGHATLYWYQQILGQGPKLLIQFQNNGVVDDSQLPKDRFSAERLKGVDSTLKIQPAKLEDSAVYLCASSLWNRDTEAFFGQGTRLTVV.

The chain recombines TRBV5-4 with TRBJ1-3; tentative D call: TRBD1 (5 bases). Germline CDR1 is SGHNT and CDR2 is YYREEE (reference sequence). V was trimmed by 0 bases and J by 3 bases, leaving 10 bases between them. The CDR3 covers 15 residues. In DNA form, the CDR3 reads TGTGCCAGCAGCTTGGTAGGGGAACTTGGAAACACCATATATTTT. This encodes CASSLVGELGNTIYF.

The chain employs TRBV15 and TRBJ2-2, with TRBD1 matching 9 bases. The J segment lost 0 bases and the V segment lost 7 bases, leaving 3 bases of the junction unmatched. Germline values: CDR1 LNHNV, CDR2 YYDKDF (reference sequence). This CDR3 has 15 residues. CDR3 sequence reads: CATTRTGANTGELFF. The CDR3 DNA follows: TGTGCCACCACACGGACAGGGGCGAACACCGGGGAGCTGTTTTTT.

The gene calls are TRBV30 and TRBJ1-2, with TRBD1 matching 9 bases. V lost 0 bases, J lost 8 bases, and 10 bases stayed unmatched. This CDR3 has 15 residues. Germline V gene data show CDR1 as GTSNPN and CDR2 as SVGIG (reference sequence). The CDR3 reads CAWSVGGQGWYGYTF. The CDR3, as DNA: TGTGCCTGGAGTGTAGGGGGACAGGGCTGGTACGGCTACACCTTC.

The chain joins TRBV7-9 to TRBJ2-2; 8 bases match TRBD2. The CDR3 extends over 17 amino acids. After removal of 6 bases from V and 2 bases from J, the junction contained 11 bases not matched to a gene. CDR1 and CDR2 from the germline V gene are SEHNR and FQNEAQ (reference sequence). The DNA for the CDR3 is TGTGCCAGCAGGCCCTCGAGCGGGGGCCTCAACACCGGGGAGCTGTTTTTT. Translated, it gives CASRPSSGGLNTGELFF.

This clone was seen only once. The CDR3 DNA follows: TGTGCCAGCACAGTCTGGGCGGGTCGTTCCTACGAGCAGTACTTC. It encodes CASTVWAGRSYEQYF. The chain employs TRBV7-2 and TRBJ2-7, with a tentative D call TRBD2 (5 bases). V was pared by 7 bases and J by 1 base, with 17 bases between. The CDR3 consists of 15 residues. The V gene's germline CDR1 is SGHTA and CDR2 FQGNSA. Full variable domain (outside the CDR3, taken from reference TRBV7-2 and TRBJ2-7): GAGVSQSPSNKVTEKGKDVELRCDPISGHTALYWYRQSLGQGLEFLIYFQGNSAPDKSGLPSDRFSAERTGGSVSTLTIQRTQQEDSAVYLCASTVWAGRSYEQYFGPGTRLTVT.

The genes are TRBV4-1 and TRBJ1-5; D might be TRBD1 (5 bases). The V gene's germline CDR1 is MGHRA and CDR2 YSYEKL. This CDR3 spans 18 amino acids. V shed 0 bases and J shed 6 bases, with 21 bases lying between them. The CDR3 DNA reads TGCGCCAGCAGCCAAGATCTGAAGGGGAGGCAGGGTGTTCAGCCCCAGCATTTT. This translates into CASSQDLKGRQGVQPQHF.

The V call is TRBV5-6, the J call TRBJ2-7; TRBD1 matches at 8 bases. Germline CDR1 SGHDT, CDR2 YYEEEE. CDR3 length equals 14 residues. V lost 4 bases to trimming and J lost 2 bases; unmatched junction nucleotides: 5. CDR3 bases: TGTGCCAGCAGCCCTCAGGGGGCTCCCTACGAGCAGTACTTC. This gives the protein CASSPQGAPYEQYF.

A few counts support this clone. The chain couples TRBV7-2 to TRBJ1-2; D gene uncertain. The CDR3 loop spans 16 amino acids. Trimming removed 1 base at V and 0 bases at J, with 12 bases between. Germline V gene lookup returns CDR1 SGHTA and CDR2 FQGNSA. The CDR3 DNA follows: TGTGCCAGCAGCTTAGATCCGGGAATAGCTAACTATGGCTACACCTTC. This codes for CASSLDPGIANYGYTF.

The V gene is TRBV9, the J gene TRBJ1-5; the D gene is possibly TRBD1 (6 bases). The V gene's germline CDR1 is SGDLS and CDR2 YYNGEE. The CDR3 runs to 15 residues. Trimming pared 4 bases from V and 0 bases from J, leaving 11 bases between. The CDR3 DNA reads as TGTGCCAGCAGCCCAGGGGCTTATAGCAATCAGCCCCAGCATTTT. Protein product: CASSPGAYSNQPQHF.